This T cell receptor (beta chain) was identified during a study of identifying expanded T cells in peripheral blood. Findings of the study overall: Differentially abundant clones: about 1.3 between replicates, about 15 at approximately 14 days, roughly 18 at four.

During the collection period, no donor immune events like infections were recorded. The CDR3 contains 13 residues. Trimming pared 2 bases from V and 2 bases from J, leaving 6 bases between. Germline V lookup: CDR1 KGHSH, CDR2 LQKENI. The data were produced by immunoSEQ multiplex PCR, yet TCRdb's version contains in-frame clones alone and is incomplete. The sample holds about 58,000 clones; roughly nine tenths are singletons and the top ten take 3.5% to 4.5%. A note on this clone: Its matching antigen is unknown.

The sample consisted of blood. J is TRBJ1-2 and V is TRBV18; D call uncertain. This TCR was sampled from a person between 18 and 75 years old in good health. CDR3 DNA sequence: TGTGCCAGCTCACCATCAGAAAACTATGGCTACACCTTC. Translated: CASSPSENYGYTF.